A selection of T cell receptor beta chains follows, all from one sample in a study of CD8 T cells in ankylosing spondylitis. TCRdb reprocessed the 5' RACE reads via MiXCR and lists one record per CDR3 protein. Of 390,000 or so distinct CDR3 sequences in the sample, 20% to 25% were seen once. The sequenced sample consisted of blood, either unsorted or a sorted T cell fraction (not recorded which). The receptors derive from a male donor with ankylosing spondylitis. The CDR3 runs from the conserved cysteine through the conserved F or W. D genes are given only for firm matches. Rows give clone size only sometimes, using once, few, many, or a class for an expanded clone.

cdr3_aa: CASSLLRSPYEQYF
cdr3_nt: TGTGCCAGCAGTTTACTGAGGTCCCCCTACGAGCAGTACTTC
j_call: TRBJ2-7
d_call: NA
clone_size: NA
v_call: TRBV28

cdr3_aa: CSVDTGRPGNEQYF
cdr3_nt: TGCAGCGTTGACACAGGGCGCCCCGGAAACGAGCAGTACTTC
j_call: TRBJ2-7
d_call: NA
clone_size: many
v_call: TRBV29-1

cdr3_aa: CASSVAGFYEQYF
cdr3_nt: TGTGCCAGCAGTGTGGCAGGGTTTTACGAGCAGTACTTC
j_call: TRBJ2-7
d_call: NA
clone_size: NA
v_call: TRBV25-1

cdr3_aa: CASSGDTDGYTF
cdr3_nt: TGTGCCAGCAGTGGGGACACCGATGGCTACACCTTC
j_call: TRBJ1-2
d_call: NA
clone_size: NA
v_call: TRBV3-1

cdr3_aa: CASSLGGRTSYNEQFF
cdr3_nt: TGCGCCAGCAGCTTGGGAGGGCGGACTAGCTACAATGAGCAGTTCTTC
j_call: TRBJ2-1
d_call: TRBD2
clone_size: few
v_call: TRBV5-1

cdr3_aa: CASSSRLASSTDTQYF
cdr3_nt: TGTGCCAGCAGCAGTCGACTAGCGTCTAGCACAGATACGCAGTATTTT
j_call: TRBJ2-3
d_call: TRBD2
clone_size: NA
v_call: TRBV7-9

cdr3_aa: CSVEQGARSDTQYF
cdr3_nt: TGCAGCGTCGAACAGGGGGCAAGGTCAGATACGCAGTATTTT
j_call: TRBJ2-3
d_call: TRBD1
clone_size: few
v_call: TRBV29-1

cdr3_aa: CASSPFAGTNNEQFF
cdr3_nt: TGTGCCAGCTCACCATTTGCGGGAACTAACAATGAGCAGTTCTTC
j_call: TRBJ2-1
d_call: NA
clone_size: NA
v_call: TRBV18

cdr3_aa: CASSQDGDRRWSEQFF
cdr3_nt: TGCGCCAGCAGCCAAGACGGGGACAGGCGGTGGAGTGAGCAGTTCTTC
j_call: TRBJ2-1
d_call: TRBD1
clone_size: NA
v_call: TRBV4-3

cdr3_aa: CASSPVAGVLPDTQYF
cdr3_nt: TGTGCCAGCTCACCGGTAGCGGGAGTACTCCCAGATACGCAGTATTTT
j_call: TRBJ2-3
d_call: TRBD2
clone_size: NA
v_call: TRBV18

cdr3_aa: CASTPRLALWDTQYF
cdr3_nt: TGTGCCAGCACCCCTCGACTAGCATTGTGGGATACGCAGTATTTT
j_call: TRBJ2-3
d_call: TRBD2
clone_size: NA
v_call: TRBV11-2

cdr3_aa: CASTSSAPYNEQFF
cdr3_nt: TGTGCCAGCACCTCTAGCGCTCCCTACAATGAGCAGTTCTTC
j_call: TRBJ2-1
d_call: NA
clone_size: few
v_call: TRBV7-2

cdr3_aa: CAWGEDNYGYTF
cdr3_nt: TGTGCCTGGGGGGAGGATAACTATGGCTACACCTTC
j_call: TRBJ1-2
d_call: NA
clone_size: NA
v_call: TRBV30

cdr3_aa: CAISRDGSYEQYF
cdr3_nt: TGTGCCATCAGTCGGGACGGATCCTACGAGCAGTACTTC
j_call: TRBJ2-7
d_call: NA
clone_size: NA
v_call: TRBV10-3

cdr3_aa: CASSQDRFGTSSSGANVLTF
cdr3_nt: TGCGCCAGCAGCCAAGATCGTTTCGGGACCTCTAGCTCTGGGGCCAACGTCCTGACTTTC
j_call: TRBJ2-6
d_call: NA
clone_size: few
v_call: TRBV4-3

cdr3_aa: CASSQELQRTSYTF
cdr3_nt: TGCGCCAGCAGCCAAGAGTTGCAGCGTACGAGCTACACCTTC
j_call: TRBJ1-2
d_call: NA
clone_size: NA
v_call: TRBV4-1

cdr3_aa: CSAGQGLAEAFF
cdr3_nt: TGCAGTGCTGGCCAGGGGTTGGCTGAAGCTTTCTTT
j_call: TRBJ1-1
d_call: NA
clone_size: few
v_call: TRBV20-1

cdr3_aa: CASSYSLGGAGYEQYF
cdr3_nt: TGTGCCAGCAGTTACTCCCTTGGGGGCGCGGGTTACGAGCAGTACTTC
j_call: TRBJ2-7
d_call: NA
clone_size: NA
v_call: TRBV6-5

cdr3_aa: CASSQFEKLNNEQFF
cdr3_nt: TGTGCCAGCAGCCAATTCGAGAAGCTTAACAATGAGCAGTTCTTC
j_call: TRBJ2-1
d_call: NA
clone_size: NA
v_call: TRBV14

cdr3_aa: CASSSGPPEVKTQYF
cdr3_nt: TGTGCCAGCAGTTCCGGGCCCCCAGAAGTGAAGACCCAGTACTTC
j_call: TRBJ2-5
d_call: NA
clone_size: once
v_call: TRBV6-5

cdr3_aa: CSVEASGNDEQFF
cdr3_nt: TGCAGCGTTGAAGCTAGCGGGAACGATGAGCAGTTCTTC
j_call: TRBJ2-1
d_call: TRBD2
clone_size: NA
v_call: TRBV29-1

cdr3_aa: CASSPANQGSYEQYF
cdr3_nt: TGTGCCAGCAGCCCGGCCAATCAGGGTTCCTACGAGCAGTACTTC
j_call: TRBJ2-7
d_call: NA
clone_size: NA
v_call: TRBV3-1

cdr3_aa: CASSTQGGGETQYF
cdr3_nt: TGTGCCAGCAGTACACAGGGAGGAGGGGAGACCCAGTACTTC
j_call: TRBJ2-5
d_call: NA
clone_size: NA
v_call: TRBV6-1

cdr3_aa: CASSSRAGTGPNEQFF
cdr3_nt: TGTGCCAGCAGTTCCCGGGCCGGGACTGGCCCCAATGAGCAGTTCTTC
j_call: TRBJ2-1
d_call: NA
clone_size: NA
v_call: TRBV12-3/TRBV12-4

cdr3_aa: CASSLGIWTGYAERNSPLHF
cdr3_nt: TGTGCCAGCAGCTTAGGGATTTGGACAGGGTATGCGGAGAGGAATTCACCCCTCCACTTT
j_call: TRBJ1-6
d_call: TRBD1
clone_size: NA
v_call: TRBV11-2

cdr3_aa: CASTRDTANEKLFF
cdr3_nt: TGCGCCAGCACCCGGGACACCGCTAATGAAAAACTGTTTTTT
j_call: TRBJ1-4
d_call: NA
clone_size: NA
v_call: TRBV4-3

cdr3_aa: CASSQGWQGPGDTQYF
cdr3_nt: TGTGCCAGCAGCCAAGGCTGGCAGGGACCGGGTGATACGCAGTATTTT
j_call: TRBJ2-3
d_call: NA
clone_size: NA
v_call: TRBV3-1